This T cell receptor beta chain was found in a study of T-cell memory formation after mild COVID-19. Whole-study findings and limits: Most CD4+ clones that shrank were in CM and EM, while CD8+ ones turned up in EMRA.

TCRdb used MiXCR to reprocess the 5' RACE reads, holding one entry per CDR3 protein. The sample holds around 200,000 distinct CDR3 sequences; more than 8% are singletons and the top ten take roughly 3.5%. The CDR3 runs 14 residues. Trimming cost V 6 bases and J 7 bases; bases outside gene matches: 9. Remarks on this clonotype: The antigen is undetermined.

The specimen was PBMCs or a T cell subset sorted from them (not recorded which). The sequence derives from a man younger than 30 who had mild COVID-19 (a few samples of this study predate the infection). Cell type and time point are not known. The rearrangement links TRBV12-3 or TRBV12-4 to TRBJ1-5; TRBD1 agrees at 7 bases. The CDR3, as DNA: TGTGCCAGCAGGGGCCGACAGGGAAGGCAGCCCCAGCATTTT. Translation gives CASRGRQGRQPQHF.